A selection of T cell receptor beta chains follows, all from one sample in a study of T cells after yellow fever vaccination. TCRdb redid the calling of the 5' RACE reads with MiXCR, one entry per CDR3 protein. The top ten clones hold around a sixth of a sample with 80,000 to 100,000 distinct CDR3 sequences, roughly 9% of them seen once. Sequencing used CD8+ T cells not binding an NS4B(214-222) dextramer, sorted from PBMCs, obtained less than 18 days after the first yellow fever vaccination. These receptor sequences come from a man between 18 and 35 years old who received the YFV17D yellow fever vaccine. The CDR3 runs from the conserved cysteine through the conserved F or W. A D gene is named only where the DNA matches it firmly. Clone size is not always given. Where it is, it says once, few, many or a class for expanded clones.

clone_size: -
d_call: TRBD1
v_call: TRBV19
j_call: TRBJ1-2
cdr3_nt: TGTGCCAGTACCTCTCTTCGGACAGGGGGTAACTATGGCTACACCTTC
cdr3_aa: CASTSLRTGGNYGYTF

clone_size: many
d_call: TRBD1
v_call: TRBV20-1
j_call: TRBJ2-7
cdr3_nt: TGCAGTGCGTCGGGACAGGGGGTCTCCTACGAGCAGTACTTC
cdr3_aa: CSASGQGVSYEQYF

clone_size: -
d_call: -
v_call: TRBV4-3
j_call: TRBJ2-6
cdr3_nt: TGCGCCAGCAGCCAAGATGAGTACTCTGGGGCCAACGTCCTGACTTTC
cdr3_aa: CASSQDEYSGANVLTF

clone_size: few
d_call: TRBD2
v_call: TRBV6-1
j_call: TRBJ2-3
cdr3_nt: TGTGCCAGCCACCTTTCCAGGGCGGGGGTCACAGATACGCAGTATTTT
cdr3_aa: CASHLSRAGVTDTQYF

clone_size: few
d_call: TRBD2
v_call: TRBV7-6
j_call: TRBJ2-1
cdr3_nt: TGTGCCAGCAGCCATCGACTAGCGGGGTTCGATGAGCAGTTCTTC
cdr3_aa: CASSHRLAGFDEQFF

clone_size: -
d_call: -
v_call: TRBV11-1
j_call: TRBJ1-2
cdr3_nt: TGTGCCAGCAGCCCCGAAGAGTCGGGCGCTAACTATGGCTACACCTTC
cdr3_aa: CASSPEESGANYGYTF

clone_size: many
d_call: -
v_call: TRBV6-5
j_call: TRBJ2-7
cdr3_nt: TGTGCCAGCAGTTACTCGCCTCTACGACCCTACGAGCAGTACTTC
cdr3_aa: CASSYSPLRPYEQYF

clone_size: few
d_call: -
v_call: TRBV10-3
j_call: TRBJ2-3
cdr3_nt: TGTGCCACCATCCGAGAGAGAACAGATACGCAGTATTTT
cdr3_aa: CATIRERTDTQYF

clone_size: many
d_call: -
v_call: TRBV29-1
j_call: TRBJ2-5
cdr3_nt: TGCAGCACCCAAAGGGGGGCGGAAGAGACCCAGTACTTC
cdr3_aa: CSTQRGAEETQYF

clone_size: few
d_call: TRBD1
v_call: TRBV6-2/TRBV6-3
j_call: TRBJ1-6
cdr3_nt: TGTGCCAGCAGTGCCGGGACAGGGGTGGCACCCCTCCACTTT
cdr3_aa: CASSAGTGVAPLHF

clone_size: -
d_call: -
v_call: TRBV20-1
j_call: TRBJ1-5
cdr3_nt: TGCAGTGCTAGTTCCGGGTATAGCAATCAGCCCCAGCATTTT
cdr3_aa: CSASSGYSNQPQHF

clone_size: -
d_call: -
v_call: TRBV7-8
j_call: TRBJ2-5
cdr3_nt: TGTGCCAGCAGCTTTGAAGGGGAGACCCAGTACTTC
cdr3_aa: CASSFEGETQYF

clone_size: few
d_call: -
v_call: TRBV19
j_call: TRBJ2-7
cdr3_nt: TGTGCCAGTAGTAAGGAAGGGGGATCCTCCGAGCAGTACTTC
cdr3_aa: CASSKEGGSSEQYF

clone_size: -
d_call: -
v_call: TRBV4-1
j_call: TRBJ1-2
cdr3_nt: TGCGCCAGCAGCCAACGGACCGGCTATGGCTACACCTTC
cdr3_aa: CASSQRTGYGYTF

clone_size: few
d_call: -
v_call: TRBV29-1
j_call: TRBJ2-1
cdr3_nt: TGCAGCGTTGATCTCAGGGGGGCGACCAATGAGCAGTTCTTC
cdr3_aa: CSVDLRGATNEQFF

clone_size: few
d_call: TRBD2
v_call: TRBV5-4
j_call: TRBJ2-3
cdr3_nt: TGTGCCAGCAGCTTGGCTATTAGCGGGGGCACAGATACGCAGTATTTT
cdr3_aa: CASSLAISGGTDTQYF

clone_size: few
d_call: TRBD2
v_call: TRBV5-4
j_call: TRBJ2-3
cdr3_nt: TGTGCCAGCAGCTTTGCGGGGGGGCGCACAGATACGCAGTATTTT
cdr3_aa: CASSFAGGRTDTQYF

clone_size: -
d_call: TRBD2
v_call: TRBV5-1
j_call: TRBJ2-1
cdr3_nt: TGCGCCAGCAGCCTGGGACTAGCGGGGGAAGATGAGCAGTTCTTC
cdr3_aa: CASSLGLAGEDEQFF

clone_size: many
d_call: TRBD1
v_call: TRBV19
j_call: TRBJ2-7
cdr3_nt: TGTGCCAGTGCCGGGACAGGGAGCTACGAGCAGTACTTC
cdr3_aa: CASAGTGSYEQYF

clone_size: -
d_call: -
v_call: TRBV7-9
j_call: TRBJ2-5
cdr3_nt: TGTGCCAGCACCGCATCTCTCGTAGAGACCCAGTACTTC
cdr3_aa: CASTASLVETQYF

clone_size: -
d_call: TRBD1
v_call: TRBV28
j_call: TRBJ2-3
cdr3_nt: TGTGCCAGCAGTTCGGGACAGCTAAGCACAGATACGCAGTATTTT
cdr3_aa: CASSSGQLSTDTQYF

clone_size: few
d_call: -
v_call: TRBV5-5
j_call: TRBJ2-2
cdr3_nt: TGTGCCAGCAGCTCTTGGGACACACCACTCGGGGAGCTGTTTTTT
cdr3_aa: CASSSWDTPLGELFF

clone_size: few
d_call: TRBD2
v_call: TRBV10-3
j_call: TRBJ2-1
cdr3_nt: TGTGCCATCAGTGATGGTAGTGGACTAGCGGGGGAGCAGTTCTTC
cdr3_aa: CAISDGSGLAGEQFF

clone_size: -
d_call: TRBD2
v_call: TRBV4-2
j_call: TRBJ2-3
cdr3_nt: TGTGCCAGCAGCCAAGGGGGTAGCGGGGGATTCACAGATACGCAGTATTTT
cdr3_aa: CASSQGGSGGFTDTQYF

clone_size: -
d_call: -
v_call: TRBV7-9
j_call: TRBJ1-2
cdr3_nt: TGTGCCAGCAGCTGGGGGCCCGGCTACACCTTC
cdr3_aa: CASSWGPGYTF

clone_size: -
d_call: TRBD1
v_call: TRBV5-1
j_call: TRBJ1-4
cdr3_nt: TGCGCCAGCAGCTTTGGCAGGGGGCAATATAATGAAAAACTGTTTTTT
cdr3_aa: CASSFGRGQYNEKLFF

clone_size: -
d_call: TRBD1
v_call: TRBV5-4
j_call: TRBJ1-5
cdr3_nt: TGTGCCAGCAGCTTGAAGGGGGCAGGGGACACAAATCAGCCCCAGCATTTT
cdr3_aa: CASSLKGAGDTNQPQHF

clone_size: few
d_call: -
v_call: TRBV19
j_call: TRBJ1-5
cdr3_nt: TGTGCCAGTAGTATAGTAGGGGGCAATCAGCCCCAGCATTTT
cdr3_aa: CASSIVGGNQPQHF

clone_size: -
d_call: -
v_call: TRBV7-8
j_call: TRBJ2-7
cdr3_nt: TGTGCCAGCAGCTTAAGGGAATCCTACGAGCAGTACTTC
cdr3_aa: CASSLRESYEQYF

clone_size: many
d_call: -
v_call: TRBV28
j_call: TRBJ2-1
cdr3_nt: TGTGCCAGCAGCGACAATGAGCAGTTCTTC
cdr3_aa: CASSDNEQFF

clone_size: many
d_call: -
v_call: TRBV4-1
j_call: TRBJ1-2
cdr3_nt: TGCGCCAGCAGCCAAGTGGATGAGTCCGCCTATGGCTACACCTTC
cdr3_aa: CASSQVDESAYGYTF

clone_size: -
d_call: -
v_call: TRBV29-1
j_call: TRBJ2-1
cdr3_nt: TGCAGCGTTGTGGCCGGGGGAGGATACAATGAGCAGTTCTTC
cdr3_aa: CSVVAGGGYNEQFF

clone_size: -
d_call: -
v_call: TRBV2
j_call: TRBJ2-3
cdr3_nt: TGTGCCAGCAGTGTAAGGGGTGAAGATACGCAGTATTTT
cdr3_aa: CASSVRGEDTQYF

clone_size: few
d_call: -
v_call: TRBV3-1
j_call: TRBJ1-5
cdr3_nt: TGTGCCAGCAGCCAAGAAGGCAGGGATCAGCCCCAGCATTTT
cdr3_aa: CASSQEGRDQPQHF

clone_size: few
d_call: -
v_call: TRBV27
j_call: TRBJ2-5
cdr3_nt: TGTGCCAGCAGTCCCTGGGGGGAGCGAGAGACCCAGTACTTC
cdr3_aa: CASSPWGERETQYF

clone_size: many
d_call: TRBD2
v_call: TRBV7-6
j_call: TRBJ2-3
cdr3_nt: TGTGCCAGCAGCTTCACTAGCGGGATGGATACGCAGTATTTT
cdr3_aa: CASSFTSGMDTQYF